This T cell receptor (beta chain) originates from a study of blood T cell repertoires in COVID-19. Looking at the study overall: Sample material is recorded as cDNA or gDNA derived from T cells, B-cell-depleted T cells, or PBMCs.

Study members were between about 18 and 100 years old and lived in 24 US regions. Profiled with immunoSEQ multiplex PCR; TCRdb holds only in-frame clones, not every one. The data contain hundreds of thousands of clones, 87% of them singletons. Trimming removed 4 bases from V and 2 bases from J; junction bases left unmatched: 8. This CDR3 contains 15 residues. In germline, CDR1 is SGHDT, CDR2 YYEEEE. The V gene is TRBV5-6, the J gene TRBJ2-5; TRBD1 matches at 7 bases. Sequencing was performed on PBMCs or T cells enriched from blood (not recorded which). This clonotype originated in a woman aged 25 to 39 with acute COVID-19. CDR3 loop: CASSPRDRSQETQYF. CDR3 bases: TGTGCCAGCAGCCCCCGGGACAGATCTCAAGAGACCCAGTACTTC.